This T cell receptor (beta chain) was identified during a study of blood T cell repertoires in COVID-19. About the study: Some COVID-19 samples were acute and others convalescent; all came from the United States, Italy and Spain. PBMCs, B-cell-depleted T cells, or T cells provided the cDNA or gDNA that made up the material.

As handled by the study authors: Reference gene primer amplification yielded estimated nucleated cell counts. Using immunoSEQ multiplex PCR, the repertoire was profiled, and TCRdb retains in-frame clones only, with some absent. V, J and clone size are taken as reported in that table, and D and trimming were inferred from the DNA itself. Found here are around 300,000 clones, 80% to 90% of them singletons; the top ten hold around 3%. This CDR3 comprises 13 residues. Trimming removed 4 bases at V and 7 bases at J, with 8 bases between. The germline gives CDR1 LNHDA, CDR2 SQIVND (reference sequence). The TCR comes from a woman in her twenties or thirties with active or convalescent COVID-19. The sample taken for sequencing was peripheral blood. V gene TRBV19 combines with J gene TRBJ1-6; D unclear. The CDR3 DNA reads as TGTGCCAGTAGTAGTTCCGGGAATTCACCCCTCCACTTT. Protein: CASSSSGNSPLHF.